The entry below describes one T cell receptor (beta chain). The antigen is undetermined. This sample is drawn from a study of cytomegalovirus exposure and HLA in healthy donors. General study findings and limits: TCR beta V segments were, for the most part, productive about 87% or about 30% of the time in an earlier analysis. Most CMV-associated TCR beta chains appeared HLA-restricted in a later analysis. A later look showed TCR association rates differing by HLA locus, highest for DRB1 and lowest for HLA-C. The dataset shows that most TCR sequences were rare, while some public TCRs occurred in many donors.

Both 60 Vbeta primers and 13 Jbeta primers went into the PCR. Using immunoSEQ multiplex PCR, the repertoire was profiled, and TCRdb retains in-frame clones only, with some absent. The top ten clones hold less than 2% of a sample with around 180,000 clones, 81% of them seen once. The CDR3 contains 15 residues. The J segment lost 5 bases and the V segment lost 4 bases, leaving 10 bases of the junction unmatched. Looked up from germline, CDR1 is ENHRY and CDR2 is SYGVKD. V is TRBV10-3 and J is TRBJ2-5; 7 nucleotides agree with TRBD1. Source material: PBMCs. The TCR was taken from a man between 18 and 35 years old in good health and CMV-seronegative. CDR3 in DNA: TGTGCCATCAGTGCAAGGGGGCCGCCAGAGGAGACCCAGTACTTC. Amino acids: CAISARGPPEETQYF.